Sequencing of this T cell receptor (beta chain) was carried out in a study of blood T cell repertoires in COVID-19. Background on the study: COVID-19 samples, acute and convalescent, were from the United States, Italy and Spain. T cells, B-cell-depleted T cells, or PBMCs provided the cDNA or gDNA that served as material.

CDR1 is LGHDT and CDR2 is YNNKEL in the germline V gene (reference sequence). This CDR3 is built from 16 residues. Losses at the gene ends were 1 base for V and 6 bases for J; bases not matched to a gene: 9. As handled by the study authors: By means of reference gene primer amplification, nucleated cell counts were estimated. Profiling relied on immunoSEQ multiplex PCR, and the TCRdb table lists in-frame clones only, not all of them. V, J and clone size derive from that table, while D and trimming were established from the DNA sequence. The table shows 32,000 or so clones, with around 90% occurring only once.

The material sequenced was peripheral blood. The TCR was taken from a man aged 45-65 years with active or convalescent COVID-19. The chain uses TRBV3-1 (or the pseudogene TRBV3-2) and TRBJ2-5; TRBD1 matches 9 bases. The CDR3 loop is CASSQGQGGGQKTQYF. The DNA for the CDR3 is TGTGCCAGCAGCCAAGGACAGGGGGGAGGGCAGAAGACCCAGTACTTC.